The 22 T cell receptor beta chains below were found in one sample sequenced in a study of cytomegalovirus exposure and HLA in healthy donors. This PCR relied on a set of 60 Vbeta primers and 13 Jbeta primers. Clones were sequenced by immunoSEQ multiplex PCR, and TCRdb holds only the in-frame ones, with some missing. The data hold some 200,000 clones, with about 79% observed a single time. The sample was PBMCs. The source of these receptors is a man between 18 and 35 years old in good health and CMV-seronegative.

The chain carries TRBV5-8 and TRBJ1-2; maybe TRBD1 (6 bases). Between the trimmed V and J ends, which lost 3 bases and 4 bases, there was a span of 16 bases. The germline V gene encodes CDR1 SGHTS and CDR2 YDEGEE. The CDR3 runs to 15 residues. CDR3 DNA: TGTGCCAGCAGCTCCGGACAGTCTTTCGTCTATGGCTACACCTTC. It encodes CASSSGQSFVYGYTF. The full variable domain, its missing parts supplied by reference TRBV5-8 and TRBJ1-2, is EAGVTQSPTHLIKTRGQQATLRCSPISGHTSVYWYQQALGLGLQFLLWYDEGEERNRGNFPPRFSGRQFPNYSSELNVNALELEDSALYLCASSSGQSFVYGYTFGSGTRLTVV.

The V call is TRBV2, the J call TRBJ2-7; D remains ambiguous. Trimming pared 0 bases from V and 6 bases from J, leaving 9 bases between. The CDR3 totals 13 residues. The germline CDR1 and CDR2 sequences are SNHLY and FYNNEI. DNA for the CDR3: TGTGCCAGCAGTGAAGCACTTACGGGCGAGCAGTACTTC. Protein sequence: CASSEALTGEQYF.

CDR3 nucleotides: TGTGCCAGCAGCCCCGGGACTTTCCCCCTCAATGAGCAGTTCTTC. Its protein is CASSPGTFPLNEQFF. V is TRBV7-3 and J is TRBJ2-1; D might be TRBD2 (6 bases). V lost 5 bases to trimming and J lost 6 bases, with 17 bases between them. CDR1 is SGHTA and CDR2 is FQGTGA in the germline V gene. The CDR3 spans 15 residues.

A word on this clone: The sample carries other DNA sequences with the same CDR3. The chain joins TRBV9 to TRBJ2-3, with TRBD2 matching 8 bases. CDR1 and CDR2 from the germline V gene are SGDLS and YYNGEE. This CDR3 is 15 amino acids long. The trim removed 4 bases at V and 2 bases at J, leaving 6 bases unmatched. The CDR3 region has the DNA TGTGCCAGCAGCTTTAGCGGGGACGACACAGATACGCAGTATTTT. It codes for CASSFSGDDTDTQYF.

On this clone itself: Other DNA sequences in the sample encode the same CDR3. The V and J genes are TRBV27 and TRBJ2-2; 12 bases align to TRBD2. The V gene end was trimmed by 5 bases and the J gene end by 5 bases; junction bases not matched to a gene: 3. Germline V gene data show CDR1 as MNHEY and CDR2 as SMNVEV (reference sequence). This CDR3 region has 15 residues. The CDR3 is CASSPGLAGTGELFF. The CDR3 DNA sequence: TGTGCCAGCAGTCCTGGACTAGCGGGAACCGGGGAGCTGTTTTTT.

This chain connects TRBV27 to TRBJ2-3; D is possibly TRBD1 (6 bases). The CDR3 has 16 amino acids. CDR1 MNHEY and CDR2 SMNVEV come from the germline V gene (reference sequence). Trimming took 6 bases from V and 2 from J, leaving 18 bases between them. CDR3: CASSPPGSGVTDTQYF. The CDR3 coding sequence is TGTGCCAGCAGCCCCCCCGGATCAGGGGTCACAGATACGCAGTATTTT.

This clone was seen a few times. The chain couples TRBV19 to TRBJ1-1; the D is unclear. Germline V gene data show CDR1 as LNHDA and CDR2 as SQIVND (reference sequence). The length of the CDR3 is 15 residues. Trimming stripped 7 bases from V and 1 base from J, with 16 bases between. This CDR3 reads CASNARRARNTEAFF. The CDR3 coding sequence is TGTGCCAGTAACGCACGGAGGGCGCGGAACACTGAAGCTTTCTTT.

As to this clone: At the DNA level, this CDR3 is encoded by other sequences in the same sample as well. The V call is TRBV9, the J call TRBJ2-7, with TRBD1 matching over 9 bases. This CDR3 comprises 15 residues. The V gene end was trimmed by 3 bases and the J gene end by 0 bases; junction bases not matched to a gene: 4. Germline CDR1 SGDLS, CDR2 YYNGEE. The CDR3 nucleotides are TGTGCCAGCAGCGCGGGACAGGGCCTCTCCTACGAGCAGTACTTC. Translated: CASSAGQGLSYEQYF.

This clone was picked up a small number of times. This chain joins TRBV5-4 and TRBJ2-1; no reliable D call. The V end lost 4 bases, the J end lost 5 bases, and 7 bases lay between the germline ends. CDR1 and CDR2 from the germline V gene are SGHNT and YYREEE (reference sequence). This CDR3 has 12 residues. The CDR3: CASSAQDNEQFF. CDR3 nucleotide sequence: TGTGCCAGCAGCGCGCAAGACAATGAGCAGTTCTTC.

The chain's CDR3 is CASSFDRVNSPLHF. The DNA of the CDR3 is TGTGCCAGCAGCTTTGACAGGGTGAATTCACCCCTCCACTTT. The V call is TRBV5-6, the J call TRBJ1-6; 7 positions agree with TRBD1. The CDR3 sequence is 14 residues long. Germline V gene sequence: CDR1 SGHDT, CDR2 YYEEEE. J was trimmed by 7 bases and V by 2 bases; bases with no gene match: 3.

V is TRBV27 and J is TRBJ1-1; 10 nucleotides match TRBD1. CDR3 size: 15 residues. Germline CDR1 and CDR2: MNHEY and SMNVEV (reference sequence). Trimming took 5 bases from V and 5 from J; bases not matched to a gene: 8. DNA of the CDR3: TGTGCCAGCAGTCTGCAGACAGGGGGCGCGACTGAAGCTTTCTTT. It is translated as CASSLQTGGATEAFF.

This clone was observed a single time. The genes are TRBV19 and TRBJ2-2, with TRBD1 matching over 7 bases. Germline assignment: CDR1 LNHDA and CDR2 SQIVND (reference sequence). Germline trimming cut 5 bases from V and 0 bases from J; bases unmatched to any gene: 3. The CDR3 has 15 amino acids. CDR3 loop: CASSPGTANTGELFF. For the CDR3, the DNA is TGTGCCAGTAGTCCCGGGACAGCGAACACCGGGGAGCTGTTTTTT.

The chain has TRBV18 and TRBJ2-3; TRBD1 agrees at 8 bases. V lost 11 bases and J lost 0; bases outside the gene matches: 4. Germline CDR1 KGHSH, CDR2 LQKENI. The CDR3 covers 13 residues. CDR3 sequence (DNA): TGTGCCGGGCGACAGGGGAGCACAGATACGCAGTATTTT. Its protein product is CAGRQGSTDTQYF. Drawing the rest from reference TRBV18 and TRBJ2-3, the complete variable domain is NAGVMQNPRHLVRRRGQEARLRCSPMKGHSHVYWYRQLPEEGLKFMVYLQKENIIDESGMPKERFSAEFPKEGPSILRIQQVVRGDSAAYFCAGRQGSTDTQYFGPGTRLTVL.

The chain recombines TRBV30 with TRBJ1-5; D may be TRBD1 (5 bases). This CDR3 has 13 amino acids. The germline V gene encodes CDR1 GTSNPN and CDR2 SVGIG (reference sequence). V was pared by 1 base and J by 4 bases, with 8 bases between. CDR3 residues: CAWSDRQNQPQHF. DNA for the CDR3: TGTGCCTGGAGTGACAGGCAAAATCAGCCCCAGCATTTT.

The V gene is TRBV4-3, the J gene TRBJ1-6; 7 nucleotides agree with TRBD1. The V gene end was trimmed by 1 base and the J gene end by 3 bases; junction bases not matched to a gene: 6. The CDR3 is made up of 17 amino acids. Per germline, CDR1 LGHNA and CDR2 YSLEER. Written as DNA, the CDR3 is TGCGCCAGCAGCCAAGCCTCTTCAGGGGGCTATAATTCACCCCTCCACTTT. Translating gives CASSQASSGGYNSPLHF.

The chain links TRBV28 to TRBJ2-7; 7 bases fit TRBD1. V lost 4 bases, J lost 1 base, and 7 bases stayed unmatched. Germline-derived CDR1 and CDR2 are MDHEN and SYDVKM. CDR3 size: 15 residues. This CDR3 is CASSYRLTGSYEQYF. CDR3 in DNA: TGTGCCAGCAGTTACCGGCTGACAGGGTCCTACGAGCAGTACTTC.

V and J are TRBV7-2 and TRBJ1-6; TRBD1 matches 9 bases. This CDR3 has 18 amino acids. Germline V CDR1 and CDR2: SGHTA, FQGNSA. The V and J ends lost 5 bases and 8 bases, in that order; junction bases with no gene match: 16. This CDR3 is CASSPGTGWVNSDSPLHF. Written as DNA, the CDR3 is TGTGCCAGCAGCCCCGGGACAGGGTGGGTCAACTCCGATTCACCCCTCCACTTT.

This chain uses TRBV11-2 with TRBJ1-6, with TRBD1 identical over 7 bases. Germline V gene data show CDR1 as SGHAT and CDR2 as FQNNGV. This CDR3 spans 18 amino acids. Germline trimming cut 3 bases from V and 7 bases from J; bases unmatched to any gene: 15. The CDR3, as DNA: TGTGCCAGCAGCTTCAGACAGGGCGAAAGGGTAGGCAATTCACCCCTCCACTTT. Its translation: CASSFRQGERVGNSPLHF.

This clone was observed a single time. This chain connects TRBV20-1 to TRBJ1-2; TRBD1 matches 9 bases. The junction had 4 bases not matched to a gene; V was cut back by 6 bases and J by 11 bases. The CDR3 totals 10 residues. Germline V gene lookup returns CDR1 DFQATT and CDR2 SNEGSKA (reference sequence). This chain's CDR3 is CSAGTGLYTF. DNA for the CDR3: TGCAGTGCCGGGACAGGGCTTTACACCTTC.

The CDR3 spells CASSPEMKGTEAFF. CDR3 DNA sequence: TGTGCCAGCTCACCAGAAATGAAGGGGACTGAAGCTTTCTTT. The chain uses TRBV18 and TRBJ1-1; D is perhaps TRBD1 (5 bases). V was shortened by 2 bases and J by 5 bases, with 12 bases between the two germline ends. In germline, CDR1 is KGHSH, CDR2 LQKENI. CDR3 length equals 14 residues.

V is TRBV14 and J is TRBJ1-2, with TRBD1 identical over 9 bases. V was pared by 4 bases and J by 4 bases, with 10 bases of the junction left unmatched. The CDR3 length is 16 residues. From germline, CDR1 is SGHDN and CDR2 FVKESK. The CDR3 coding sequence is TGTGCCAGCAGCCCGAGCGGGACAGGGTATACCTATGGCTACACCTTC. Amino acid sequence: CASSPSGTGYTYGYTF.

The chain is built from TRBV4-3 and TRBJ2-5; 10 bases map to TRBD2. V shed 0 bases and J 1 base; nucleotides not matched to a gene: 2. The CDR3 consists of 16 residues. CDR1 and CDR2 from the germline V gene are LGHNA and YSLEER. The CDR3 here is CASSQEGLAVQETQYF. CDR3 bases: TGCGCCAGCAGCCAAGAAGGACTAGCGGTCCAAGAGACCCAGTACTTC.